This T cell receptor beta chain originates from a study of PD-1 blockade in classical Hodgkin lymphoma. Study-level background: Treatment was intravenous nivolumab, 3 mg/kg every 2 weeks, until progression.

Assay used: immunoSEQ multiplex PCR; TCRdb lists only in-frame clones, some missing. Here the sample spans approximately 96,000 clones, 93% being singletons. This sample's time point: cycle 4 day 1 (C4D1), after less than seven weeks of nivolumab. All trial patients relapsed after autologous stem cell transplantation. Relapsed/refractory classical Hodgkin lymphoma patients had complete, partial or progressive responses. The V gene's germline CDR1 is MNHEY and CDR2 SMNVEV (reference sequence). The length of the CDR3 is 11 residues. Deletions cut 3 bases from V and 4 bases from J, with 3 bases between. General study findings and limits: There was a significant rise in CD4+ TCR diversity by C4D1, with no such rise for CD8+. Newly diagnosed patients reportedly had lower baseline TCR diversity than healthy donors.

A note on this clone: Its antigen is unknown. Distinct nucleotide sequences in the sample also encode this CDR3.

The clonotype originates from a human donor with classical Hodgkin lymphoma. The V and J genes are TRBV27 and TRBJ2-5; D remains ambiguous. This sample comprised peripheral blood mononuclear cells (PBMCs), obtained before the fourth cycle of nivolumab. The CDR3 DNA is TGTGCCAGCAGTTTGGGAGAGACCCAGTACTTC. Encoded protein: CASSLGETQYF.